Below are 24 T cell receptor beta chains sequenced from a single sample in a study of cytomegalovirus exposure and HLA in healthy donors. The primer mix had 60 Vbeta and 13 Jbeta primers. Sequencing used immunoSEQ multiplex PCR; TCRdb keeps in-frame clones, though not all of them. The sample holds 150,000 to 200,000 clones, about four fifths seen once. Sequencing input: PBMCs. Every receptor here comes from a man aged 45 to 65 in good health and CMV-seropositive.

CDR3 in amino acids: CASIGSSYNSPLHF. CDR3 DNA sequence: TGTGCCAGTATTGGTAGCTCCTATAATTCACCCCTCCACTTT. The rearrangement joins TRBV19 to TRBJ1-6; D remains ambiguous. V was clipped by 7 bases and J by 0 bases, with 7 bases between them. The germline V gene encodes CDR1 LNHDA and CDR2 SQIVND (reference sequence). This CDR3 has 14 residues. The whole variable domain, remainder taken from reference TRBV19 and TRBJ1-6, is DGGITQSPKYLFRKEGQNVTLSCEQNLNHDAMYWYRQDPGQGLRLIYYSQIVNDFQKGDIAEGYSVSREKKESFPLTVTSAQKNPTAFYLCASIGSSYNSPLHFGNGTRLTVT.

Only a few counts were recorded for this clone. The chain has TRBV5-4 and TRBJ2-2; D uncertain. Germline V CDR1 and CDR2: SGHNT, YYREEE (reference sequence). The CDR3 consists of 16 residues. V lost 3 bases and J lost 2, with 14 bases in between. CDR3 residues: CASSSDGLANTGELFF. CDR3 nucleotides: TGTGCCAGCAGCTCAGATGGGCTGGCAAACACCGGGGAGCTGTTTTTT.

This chain links TRBV2 with TRBJ2-1; D is ambiguous. The germline V and J ends were trimmed by 2 bases and 8 bases, with 19 bases remaining between them. CDR3 size: 16 residues. Germline lookup yields CDR1 SNHLY and CDR2 FYNNEI. CDR3 residues: CASSEPDLNGGDEQFF. In nucleotides, the CDR3 is TGTGCCAGCAGTGAACCCGACTTAAACGGCGGCGATGAGCAGTTCTTC. Together with reference TRBV2 and TRBJ2-1, the CDR3 gives the full variable domain: EPEVTQTPSHQVTQMGQEVILRCVPISNHLYFYWYRQILGQKVEFLVSFYNNEISEKSEIFDDQFSVERPDGSNFTLKIRSTKLEDSAMYFCASSEPDLNGGDEQFFGPGTRLTVL.

J is TRBJ1-1 and V is TRBV2, with a possible D match to TRBD1 (6 bases). Germline values: CDR1 SNHLY, CDR2 FYNNEI. Trimming pared 6 bases from V and 10 bases from J, leaving 24 bases between. The CDR3 is made up of 15 amino acids. CDR3 residues: CASSEGVREGMTAFF. The DNA for the CDR3 is TGTGCCAGCAGCGAGGGGGTCAGGGAAGGCATGACAGCTTTCTTT.

V gene TRBV7-2 combines with J gene TRBJ2-7, with 9 bases fitting TRBD1. V was clipped by 2 bases and J by 6 bases; unmatched bases: 5. The CDR3 extends over 14 amino acids. Germline CDR1 and CDR2: SGHTA and FQGNSA. The CDR3 region is CASSLWGQGSEQYF. The DNA for the CDR3 is TGTGCCAGCAGCTTATGGGGACAGGGCTCCGAGCAGTACTTC.

The CDR3 protein is CASSLDGGDTQYF. CDR3 coding DNA: TGTGCCAGCAGCTTGGACGGGGGGGATACGCAGTATTTT. The chain combines TRBV5-4 with TRBJ2-3; TRBD2 matches 7 bases. V was clipped by 0 bases and J by 6 bases; unmatched bases: 1. The CDR3 has 13 residues. Germline loops: CDR1 SGHNT, CDR2 YYREEE (reference sequence).

The chain carries TRBV5-4 and TRBJ1-2; 7 bases are shared with TRBD1. V shed 3 bases and J 2 bases; nucleotides not matched to a gene: 1. Per germline, CDR1 SGHNT and CDR2 YYREEE (reference sequence). CDR3 length equals 13 residues. CDR3 amino acids: CASSSTGNYGYTF. In DNA, the CDR3 is TGTGCCAGCAGCTCGACAGGGAACTATGGCTACACCTTC.

The CDR3 nucleotides are TGTGCCAGCAGTTTATTGCGGACTAGACCCTACGAGCAGTACTTC. It translates to CASSLLRTRPYEQYF. The rearrangement uses TRBV28 and TRBJ2-7; TRBD2 agrees at 7 bases. In germline, CDR1 is MDHEN, CDR2 SYDVKM. The CDR3 sequence is 15 residues long. Trimming removed 1 base from V and 2 bases from J; junction bases left unmatched: 5.

V gene TRBV10-2 combines with J gene TRBJ2-3; D is perhaps TRBD2 (5 bases). Per the germline V gene, CDR1 is WSHSY and CDR2 is SAAADI. V lost 6 bases, J lost 4 bases, and 23 bases lay in between. The CDR3 is made up of 17 amino acids. The CDR3: CASSDSVSTSPPDTQYF. The CDR3 DNA reads as TGCGCCAGCAGCGATAGCGTAAGCACTTCCCCCCCAGATACGCAGTATTTT.

This clone was observed a handful of times. The genes are TRBV29-1 and TRBJ2-1; 12 nucleotides agree with TRBD2. V shed 4 bases, J shed 4 bases, and the junction held 5 bases outside the gene matches. Germline V gives CDR1 SQVTM, CDR2 ANQGSEA. This CDR3 spans 15 amino acids. CDR3 in DNA: TGCAGCGTTGTCCTAGCGGGGGGGCGTTACAATGAGCAGTTCTTC. The encoded protein is CSVVLAGGRYNEQFF.

The genes are TRBV7-8 and TRBJ2-2, with no clear D. Germline-derived CDR1 and CDR2 are SGHVS and FQNEAQ. The CDR3 contains 16 residues. V was clipped by 7 bases and J by 3 bases, with 18 bases between them. The CDR3 loop is CASTSYAVFYTGELFF. CDR3 bases: TGTGCCAGCACGTCTTACGCGGTTTTTTACACCGGGGAGCTGTTTTTT. Filled out from reference TRBV7-8 and TRBJ2-2, the complete variable domain reads GAGVSQSPRYKVAKRGQDVALRCDPISGHVSLFWYQQALGQGPEFLTYFQNEAQLDKSGLPSDRFFAERPEGSVSTLKIQRTQQEDSAVYLCASTSYAVFYTGELFFGEGSRLTVL.

V and J are TRBV30 and TRBJ2-5, with TRBD2 identical over 12 bases. CDR1 is GTSNPN, CDR2 SVGIG, per germline (reference sequence). The CDR3 length is 15 residues. The trim removed 4 bases at V and 5 bases at J, leaving 8 bases unmatched. The DNA of the CDR3 is TGTGCCTGGAAGACCGCTAGCGGGGGGGCTGAGACCCAGTACTTC. It codes for CAWKTASGGAETQYF.

The rearrangement links TRBV15 to TRBJ2-5; 13 nucleotides line up with TRBD2. The J segment lost 0 bases and the V segment lost 0 bases, leaving 10 bases of the junction unmatched. The CDR3 length is 20 residues. In germline, CDR1 is LNHNV, CDR2 YYDKDF (reference sequence). Written as DNA, the CDR3 is TGTGCCACCAGCAGAGACGCTACTAGCGGGAGGGCCTCCAACCAAGAGACCCAGTACTTC. Protein: CATSRDATSGRASNQETQYF.

The rearrangement joins TRBV4-1 to TRBJ2-7; 8 nucleotides line up with TRBD2. The CDR3 length is 15 residues. With V trimmed by 3 bases and J by 0 bases, 4 bases remained unmatched. Germline CDR1 reads MGHRA; CDR2 reads YSYEKL. The DNA for the CDR3 is TGCGCCAGCAGCCAGACTAGCGTCAGCTCCTACGAGCAGTACTTC. Its protein is CASSQTSVSSYEQYF.

The V and J genes are TRBV13 and TRBJ2-7, with TRBD1 matching over 10 bases. With 5 bases clipped from V and 2 bases from J, the junction kept 6 bases outside the gene matches. This CDR3 is 15 amino acids long. Germline CDR1 PRHDT, CDR2 FYEKMQ (reference sequence). CDR3 residues: CASSPGQGTAYEQYF. The CDR3 DNA is TGTGCCAGCAGCCCGGGACAGGGGACCGCCTACGAGCAGTACTTC.

The chain is built from TRBV30 and TRBJ2-7; 8 bases match TRBD2. After removal of 4 bases from V and 9 bases from J, the junction contained 11 bases not matched to a gene. CDR3 length: 13 amino acids. Germline values: CDR1 GTSNPN, CDR2 SVGIG (reference sequence). The CDR3 sequence: CAWTAVAGSGQYF. In DNA, the CDR3 is TGTGCCTGGACCGCGGTAGCGGGATCAGGGCAGTACTTC.

V gene TRBV6-5 combines with J gene TRBJ1-4, with D uncertain. The germline V and J ends were trimmed by 0 bases and 2 bases, with 10 bases remaining between them. Germline V gene lookup returns CDR1 MNHEY and CDR2 SVGAGI. CDR3 length: 16 residues. This CDR3 reads CASSYSMTGTNEKLFF. The CDR3 nucleotides read TGTGCCAGCAGTTACTCCATGACGGGGACTAATGAAAAACTGTTTTTT.

The CDR3 loop is CAISEEGQVNEKLFF. CDR3 coding DNA: TGTGCCATCAGTGAGGAGGGACAGGTTAATGAAAAACTGTTTTTT. The V call is TRBV10-3, the J call TRBJ1-4; 8 nucleotides align to TRBD1. Germline CDR1 ENHRY, CDR2 SYGVKD. J gave up 4 bases and V 2 bases, and 3 bases lay outside the gene matches. This CDR3 has 15 residues.

The gene calls are TRBV10-3 and TRBJ2-7; tentatively, D is TRBD1 (5 bases). The germline CDR1 and CDR2 sequences are ENHRY and SYGVKD. The germline V and J ends were trimmed by 3 bases and 6 bases, with 12 bases remaining between them. CDR3 size: 13 residues. CDR3 nucleotides: TGTGCCATCAGTGATGCGAACAGGCTCGAGCAGTACTTC. Its translation: CAISDANRLEQYF.

CDR3 residues: CASSFVGTSILEQYF. For the CDR3, the DNA is TGTGCCAGCAGCTTCGTTGGGACTAGTATATTGGAGCAGTACTTC. The gene calls are TRBV5-6 and TRBJ2-7; 8 bases map to TRBD2. Germline values: CDR1 SGHDT, CDR2 YYEEEE. The trim removed 2 bases at V and 7 bases at J, leaving 11 bases unmatched. The CDR3 is 15 amino acids.

This chain connects TRBV28 to TRBJ2-2, with 12 positions matching TRBD1. The V gene's germline CDR1 is MDHEN and CDR2 SYDVKM. Trimming took 6 bases from V and 5 from J; bases not matched to a gene: 4. The CDR3 loop spans 15 amino acids. Written as DNA, the CDR3 is TGTGCCAGCAGCCCGGGACAGGGGGCAACCGGGGAGCTGTTTTTT. It is translated as CASSPGQGATGELFF.

The chain joins TRBV15 to TRBJ2-1; 8 nucleotides align to TRBD2. The CDR3 sequence is 14 residues long. Trimming cost V 0 bases and J 9 bases; bases outside gene matches: 4. The germline V gene has CDR1 LNHNV and CDR2 YYDKDF (reference sequence). The CDR3 DNA sequence: TGTGCCACCAGCAGAGACGGGGGGGGCCCTGAGCAGTTCTTC. Translating it yields CATSRDGGGPEQFF.

The rearrangement uses TRBV2 and TRBJ2-1, with D perhaps matching TRBD1 (6 bases). V lost 3 bases to trimming and J lost 4 bases, with 16 bases between them. This CDR3 has 16 amino acids. The germline gives CDR1 SNHLY, CDR2 FYNNEI. The CDR3: CASSESQGRPYNEQFF. DNA of the CDR3: TGTGCCAGCAGTGAGAGTCAGGGGCGACCTTACAATGAGCAGTTCTTC.

V and J are TRBV10-3 and TRBJ2-3; 8 bases agree with TRBD2. The germline V gene has CDR1 ENHRY and CDR2 SYGVKD. CDR3 length equals 15 residues. Trimming cost V 4 bases and J 4 bases; bases outside gene matches: 7. Here the CDR3 reads CAISGTSGGSDTQYF. CDR3 in DNA: TGTGCCATCAGTGGGACCAGCGGGGGATCAGATACGCAGTATTTT.